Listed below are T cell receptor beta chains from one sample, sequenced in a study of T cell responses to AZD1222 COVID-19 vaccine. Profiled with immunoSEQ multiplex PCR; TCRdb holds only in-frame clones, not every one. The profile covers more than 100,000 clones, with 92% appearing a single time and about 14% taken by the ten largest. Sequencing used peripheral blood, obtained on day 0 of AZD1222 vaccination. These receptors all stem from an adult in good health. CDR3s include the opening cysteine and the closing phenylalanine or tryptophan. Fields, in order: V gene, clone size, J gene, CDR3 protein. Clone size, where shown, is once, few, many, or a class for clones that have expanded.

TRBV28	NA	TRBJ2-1	CASSFRGVGSYNEQFF
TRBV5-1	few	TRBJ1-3	CASSLAGTGNTIYF
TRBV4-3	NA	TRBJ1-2	CASSQALNAGYGYTF
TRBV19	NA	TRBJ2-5	CASSDMGLEETQYF
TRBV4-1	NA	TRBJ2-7	CASRPSGTTLYEQYF
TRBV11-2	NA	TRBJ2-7	CASSTTYEQYF
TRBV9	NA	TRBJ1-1	CASSVDGGQGNMAFF
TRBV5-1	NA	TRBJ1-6	CASSLAQSGLPLHF
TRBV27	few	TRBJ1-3	CASSLTGAQFSGNTIYF
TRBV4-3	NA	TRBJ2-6	CASSQDLVSGANVLTF
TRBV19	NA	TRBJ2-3	CASSIWGGYTDTQYF
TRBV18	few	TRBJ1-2	CASSPGGSGYGYTF
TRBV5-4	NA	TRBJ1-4	CASSLWDSGTNEKLFF
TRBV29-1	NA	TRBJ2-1	CSVGHGGGVDEQFF
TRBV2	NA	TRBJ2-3	CASRATSGGTDTQYF
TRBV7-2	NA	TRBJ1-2	CASSSDRTGYDGYTF
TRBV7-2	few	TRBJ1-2	CASSFYTGYGYTF
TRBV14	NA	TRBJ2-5	CASSQGWGGYQETQYF
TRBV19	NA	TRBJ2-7	CATQSRGRGDEQYF
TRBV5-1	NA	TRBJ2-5	CASSLRIQETQYF